This T cell receptor beta chain was identified during a study of blood T cells in healthy people across ages. Study summary: About one barcoded TCR beta cDNA was captured per two T cells.

The total RNA that was extracted per sample amounted to at least 5.5 micrograms. CDR1 and CDR2 (germline): MNHEY, SVGEGT. The ends were cut back, 2 bases at V and 7 bases at J, with 22 bases in the middle. The CDR3 is 17 amino acids. It was with a sample-barcoded 5' primer and a J-beta primer mix that a second PCR of roughly 7 to 12 cycles was run. Via MiXCR, TCRdb re-called the 5' RACE reads, giving one row per CDR3 protein. The profile shows 710,000 or so distinct CDR3 sequences, less than 40% of them singletons. As concerns this clonotype: Its antigen is undetermined. Since a much larger clone is just one base distant, this may be a read error.

Findings and limits, study-wide: Those diversity estimates obtained from one million T cells were thought to be underestimates. Higher diversity, along with more naive CD4+ cells, distinguished long-lived donors from aged donors.

The V and J genes are TRBV6-2 or TRBV6-3 and TRBJ2-3; possibly TRBD1 or TRBD2 for D (5 bases each). The sequenced sample was blood. This clonotype was sampled from an elderly woman in good health. This CDR3 reads CASSYKAPGPLAHTQYF. In DNA form, the CDR3 reads TGTGCCAGCAGTTACAAGGCGCCGGGACCCTTAGCGCATACGCAGTATTTT.